The clone carrying this T cell receptor (beta chain) has at least ten counts. This sample is drawn from a study of T cells in Graves' hyperthyroidism and ophthalmopathy. Amplified TCR beta CDR3 regions came from RNA transcripts. The primer set for the first-round RT-PCR of the TCR CDR3 was HTBI. TCRdb reprocessed the multiplex PCR reads via MiXCR and lists one record per CDR3 protein. Of roughly 420,000 distinct CDR3 sequences listed, about an eighth were seen once; the top ten hold 5.3%. Sequencing was done on a sample of blood. The TCR sequence derives from a young woman with Graves' hyperthyroidism.

CDR3 sequence: CASSPDRSILQETQYF. The CDR3, as DNA: TGTGCCAGCAGCCCGGACAGGTCGATACTTCAAGAGACCCAGTACTTC. V usage is TRBV12-3 or TRBV12-4 and J usage is TRBJ2-5; 7 positions match TRBD1. V shed 6 bases, J shed 2 bases, and the junction held 12 bases outside the gene matches. The CDR3 spans 16 residues.